These 9 T cell receptor beta chains were all obtained from the same sample, sequenced in a study of cytomegalovirus exposure and HLA in healthy donors. PCR primers comprised 60 Vbeta and 13 Jbeta primers. The table came from immunoSEQ multiplex PCR; TCRdb's copy has only in-frame clones and leaves some out. The data contain about 170,000 clones, around 76% of them seen just once; the ten biggest clones take up 2% to 2.5%. Sequences were obtained from PBMCs. The origin of the receptors is a woman under 40 in good health and CMV-seropositive.

In this sample, this clone turned up once. V gene TRBV5-1 combines with J gene TRBJ2-1, with 10 bases identical to TRBD2. With 0 bases clipped from V and 7 bases from J, the junction kept 7 bases outside the gene matches. Germline V gene data show CDR1 as SGHRS and CDR2 as YFSETQ. The CDR3 length is 16 residues. CDR3 in amino acids: CASSLVAAGGPNEQFF. The CDR3 nucleotides read TGCGCCAGCAGCTTGGTGGCAGCGGGAGGGCCAAATGAGCAGTTCTTC.

The genes are TRBV2 and TRBJ2-7, with 12 bases matching TRBD2. V shed 8 bases and J 6 bases; nucleotides not matched to a gene: 11. Germline CDR1 reads SNHLY; CDR2 reads FYNNEI. The CDR3 covers 15 residues. The CDR3, as DNA: TGTGCCAGCGGGTTAACCTGGACTAGCGGGACCGAGCAGTACTTC. Protein sequence: CASGLTWTSGTEQYF.

The chain is built from TRBV19 and TRBJ2-3; D is perhaps TRBD2 (5 bases). V was shortened by 1 base and J by 4 bases, with 9 bases between the two germline ends. CDR3 size: 14 residues. Per germline, CDR1 LNHDA and CDR2 SQIVND (reference sequence). The CDR3 here is CASSIVEGADTQYF. The CDR3 coding sequence is TGTGCCAGTAGTATAGTCGAGGGAGCAGATACGCAGTATTTT.

This chain joins TRBV19 and TRBJ1-5, with TRBD1 as a possible D gene (5 bases). The length of the CDR3 is 14 residues. Trimming took off 4 bases at V and 11 bases at J, with 18 bases between the two ends. CDR1 and CDR2 (germline): LNHDA, SQIVND (reference sequence). The CDR3 protein is CASSTGHPAMAQHF. Written as DNA, the CDR3 is TGTGCCAGTAGTACCGGACATCCCGCAATGGCCCAGCATTTT.

The rearrangement joins TRBV29-1 to TRBJ2-1, with 7 nucleotides matching TRBD2. The CDR3 sequence is 14 residues long. CDR1 and CDR2 from the germline V gene are SQVTM and ANQGSEA. The V segment lost 3 bases and the J segment 7 bases; nucleotides outside the gene matches: 9. DNA of the CDR3: TGCAGCGTTGATGCGGGAGCTCGGGTAAATGAGCAGTTCTTC. Amino acid sequence: CSVDAGARVNEQFF.

The chain uses TRBV7-8 and TRBJ1-5; unclear D gene. V lost 3 bases to trimming and J lost 1 base, with 19 bases between them. This CDR3 comprises 18 residues. Germline V lookup: CDR1 SGHVS, CDR2 FQNEAQ. CDR3 sequence reads: CASSFGDRFTSSNQPQHF. CDR3 nucleotide sequence: TGTGCCAGCAGCTTTGGAGACCGCTTTACCTCAAGCAATCAGCCCCAGCATTTT.

V gene TRBV6-1 combines with J gene TRBJ2-1; TRBD2 agrees at 10 bases. The germline gives CDR1 MNHNS, CDR2 SASEGT. Losses at the gene ends were 9 bases for V and 2 bases for J; bases not matched to a gene: 1. The CDR3 is 13 amino acids. The CDR3 sequence is CARTSGPYNEQFF. The CDR3 DNA is TGTGCCAGGACTAGCGGGCCCTACAATGAGCAGTTCTTC.

The chain joins TRBV5-4 to TRBJ1-2, with 9 bases aligning to TRBD1. Germline CDR1 and CDR2: SGHNT and YYREEE (reference sequence). The CDR3 length is 14 residues. V was pared by 3 bases and J by 2 bases, with 2 bases of the junction left unmatched. The CDR3 sequence is CASSSGTGNYGYTF. DNA for the CDR3: TGTGCCAGCAGCTCCGGGACAGGGAACTATGGCTACACCTTC.

The chain combines TRBV5-6 with TRBJ1-1; D gene ambiguous. The CDR3 covers 14 residues. Germline values: CDR1 SGHDT, CDR2 YYEEEE. V lost 3 bases to trimming and J lost 4 bases, with 13 bases between them. The CDR3 protein is CASSSPAGLTEAFF. CDR3 sequence (DNA): TGTGCCAGCAGCTCCCCCGCAGGACTCACTGAAGCTTTCTTT. Full variable domain (remainder filled in from reference TRBV5-6 and TRBJ1-1): DAGVTQSPTHLIKTRGQQVTLRCSPKSGHDTVSWYQQALGQGPQFIFQYYEEEERQRGNFPDRFSGHQFPNYSSELNVNALLLGDSALYLCASSSPAGLTEAFFGQGTRLTVV.